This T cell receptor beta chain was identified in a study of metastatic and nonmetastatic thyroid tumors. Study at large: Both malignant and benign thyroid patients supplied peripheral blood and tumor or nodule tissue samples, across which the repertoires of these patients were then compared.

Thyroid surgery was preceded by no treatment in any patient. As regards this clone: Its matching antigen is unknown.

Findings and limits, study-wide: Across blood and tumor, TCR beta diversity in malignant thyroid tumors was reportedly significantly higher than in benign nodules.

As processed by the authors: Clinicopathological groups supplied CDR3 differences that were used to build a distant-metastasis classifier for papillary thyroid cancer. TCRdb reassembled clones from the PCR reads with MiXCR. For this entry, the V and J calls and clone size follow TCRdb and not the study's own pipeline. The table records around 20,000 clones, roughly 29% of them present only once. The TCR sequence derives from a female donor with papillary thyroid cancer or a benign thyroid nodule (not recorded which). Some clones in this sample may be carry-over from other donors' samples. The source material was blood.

The CDR3 loop is CASSQRGGVGGYTF. The CDR3 nucleotides read TGCGCCAGCAGCCAGCGTGGAGGAGTCGGGGGCTACACCTTC. The chain uses TRBV4-3 and TRBJ1-2; D uncertain. Trimming left V 3 bases short and J 8 bases short, with 16 bases between. The CDR3 is 14 residues long. The germline gives CDR1 LGHNA, CDR2 YSLEER.